The 14 T cell receptor beta chains listed next were all sequenced from one sample in a study of human T cells and chemical hapten exposure. As to time point: pre-sensitization, week 0. Regarding treatment: therapeutic diphenylcyclopropenone sensitization with weekly scalp DPC. TCRdb reprocessed the RACE reads with MiXCR, giving one entry per CDR3 protein. The top ten clones hold 1.2% of a sample with under 300,000 distinct CDR3 sequences, around 7.7% of them seen once. This specimen consisted of whole blood, obtained in connection with sensitization to the hapten diphenylcyclopropenone (DPC). These receptor sequences come from a man between 18 and 35 years old with alopecia areata. Some clones in this sample may be carry-over from other donors' samples.

Many counts were recorded for this clonotype. This chain joins TRBV25-1 and TRBJ2-5; TRBD2 is a possible D gene (6 bases). Trimming took off 4 bases at V and 14 bases at J, with 14 bases between the two ends. The CDR3 totals 11 residues. Germline CDR1 MGHDK, CDR2 SYGVNS. This CDR3 reads CASSAVGLFYF. The CDR3 coding sequence is TGTGCCAGCAGTGCCGTGGGACTGTTCTACTTC.

The J gene is TRBJ1-1, the V gene TRBV12-3 or TRBV12-4; D is perhaps TRBD1 (6 bases). V gave up 3 bases and J gave up 5 bases, with 13 bases separating them. The CDR3 has 14 residues. CDR3 DNA sequence: TGTGCCAGCAGTTTGTTCAGGGGTGAAACTGAAGCTTTCTTT. This gives the protein CASSLFRGETEAFF.

This clonotype was counted a few times. The CDR3 sequence: CAIRGPRISLYGYTF. CDR3 nucleotides: TGTGCCATCAGAGGGCCTCGCATTTCCCTCTATGGCTACACCTTC. The J gene is TRBJ1-2, the V gene TRBV10-3; D remains unclear. This CDR3 has 15 amino acids. The V gene lost 6 bases and the J gene lost 4 bases, with 18 bases spanning the gap. Per germline, CDR1 ENHRY and CDR2 SYGVKD.

As to this clonotype: A read error may explain this, as a much larger clone is one base away. V gene TRBV6-4 combines with J gene TRBJ2-3, with a tentative D call TRBD1 (5 bases). This CDR3 has 15 residues. Germline CDR1 is MRHNA and CDR2 is SNTAGT. V lost 2 bases, J lost 4 bases, and 13 bases lay in between. Here the CDR3 reads CASSDTTARSDTQYF. In DNA form, the CDR3 reads TGTGCCAGCAGTGACACGACAGCTCGTTCAGATACGCAGTATTTT.

The sample holds a few counts of this clonotype. J is TRBJ1-2 and V is TRBV2; D perhaps matches TRBD1 (6 bases). Germline loops: CDR1 SNHLY, CDR2 FYNNEI. Trimming removed 2 bases at V and 7 bases at J, with 14 bases between. The CDR3 has 14 residues. The CDR3 DNA sequence: TGTGCCAGCAGTGAAAGGCAGGGGCCCCTTGGCTACACCTTC. It translates to CASSERQGPLGYTF.

Many counts were recorded for this clonotype. The gene calls are TRBV6-1 and TRBJ1-5; a weak D match, TRBD1 (6 bases). This CDR3 is built from 14 residues. Trimming removed 7 bases at V and 2 bases at J, with 12 bases between. The germline gives CDR1 MNHNS, CDR2 SASEGT. This CDR3 reads CASMRGVGNQPQHF. The CDR3 DNA reads as TGTGCCAGCATGAGGGGGGTTGGCAATCAGCCCCAGCATTTT.

There are many counts of this clonotype. This sequence joins TRBV9 and TRBJ1-1, with a possible D match to TRBD1 (6 bases). The CDR3 runs to 14 residues. Trimming pared 4 bases from V and 9 bases from J, leaving 19 bases between. The germline CDR1 and CDR2 sequences are SGDLS and YYNGEE. The chain's CDR3 is CASSSLGGLKKAFF. The CDR3, as DNA: TGTGCCAGCAGCTCCTTAGGGGGTCTCAAGAAAGCTTTCTTT.

The genes are TRBV12-3 or TRBV12-4 and TRBJ2-1, with D unclear. The CDR3 loop spans 12 amino acids. V lost 7 bases to trimming and J lost 6 bases, with 10 bases between them. CDR3 amino acids: CASTPDRNEQFF. In nucleotides, the CDR3 is TGTGCCAGCACCCCGGACCGCAATGAGCAGTTCTTC.

J is TRBJ2-3 and V is TRBV7-2; no definite D call. Germline V gives CDR1 SGHTA, CDR2 FQGNSA. The CDR3 runs to 16 residues. Trimming removed 5 bases from V and 0 bases from J, with 15 bases in between. The CDR3: CASSPRRRPSTDTQYF. The DNA of the CDR3 is TGTGCCAGCAGCCCCAGGCGGCGGCCGAGCACAGATACGCAGTATTTT. Supplemented by reference TRBV7-2 and TRBJ2-3, the full variable domain reads GAGVSQSPSNKVTEKGKDVELRCDPISGHTALYWYRQSLGQGLEFLIYFQGNSAPDKSGLPSDRFSAERTGGSVSTLTIQRTQQEDSAVYLCASSPRRRPSTDTQYFGPGTRLTVL.

Only a few counts were recorded for this clonotype. Compared with germline, one end of the junction differs, possibly owing to a read error. V is TRBV29-1 and J is TRBJ2-3; the D call may be TRBD1 or TRBD2 (6 bases each). Germline CDR1 reads SQVTM; CDR2 reads ANQGSEA. CDR3 length: 15 residues. The CDR3 coding sequence is TGCAGCGCTGAAGGGGGGTCCACTAGCACAGATACGCAGTATTTT. Its protein is CSAEGGSTSTDTQYF.

The chain joins TRBV6-2 or TRBV6-3 to TRBJ1-1; perhaps TRBD1 as D (6 bases). The V end was cut by 5 bases, the J end by 1 base, with 17 bases between. The CDR3 extends over 16 amino acids. Germline CDR1 is MNHEY and CDR2 is SVGEGT. CDR3 coding DNA: TGTGCCAGCAGTCCCCACAGGGATTTAAGGAACACTGAAGCTTTCTTT. Residues: CASSPHRDLRNTEAFF.

The chain couples TRBV5-1 to TRBJ2-1, with 7 bases aligning to TRBD2. V trimming: 0 bases; J trimming: 7 bases; junction bases outside the gene matches: 4. Per the germline V gene, CDR1 is SGHRS and CDR2 is YFSETQ. CDR3 length: 14 residues. The CDR3 nucleotides read TGCGCCAGCAGCTTGGGGAGCGGGGTTAATGAGCAGTTCTTC. Amino acid sequence: CASSLGSGVNEQFF.

This clonotype was picked up many times. The V and J genes are TRBV12-3 or TRBV12-4 and TRBJ2-1; a weak D match, TRBD2 (6 bases). Trimming removed 5 bases from V and 7 bases from J, with 15 bases in between. The CDR3 contains 14 residues. CDR3 in amino acids: CASSPTMGGNEQFF. For the CDR3, the DNA is TGTGCCAGCAGTCCAACGATGGGGGGTAATGAGCAGTTCTTC.

The gene calls are TRBV25-1 and TRBJ2-1, with 16 bases fitting TRBD2. The junction had 3 bases not matched to a gene; V was cut back by 6 bases and J by 7 bases. The germline V gene encodes CDR1 MGHDK and CDR2 SYGVNS. CDR3 length: 15 amino acids. Here the CDR3 DNA reads TGTGCCAGCAGGGGGACTAGCGGGGGGGCGAATGAGCAGTTCTTC. Translated: CASRGTSGGANEQFF.